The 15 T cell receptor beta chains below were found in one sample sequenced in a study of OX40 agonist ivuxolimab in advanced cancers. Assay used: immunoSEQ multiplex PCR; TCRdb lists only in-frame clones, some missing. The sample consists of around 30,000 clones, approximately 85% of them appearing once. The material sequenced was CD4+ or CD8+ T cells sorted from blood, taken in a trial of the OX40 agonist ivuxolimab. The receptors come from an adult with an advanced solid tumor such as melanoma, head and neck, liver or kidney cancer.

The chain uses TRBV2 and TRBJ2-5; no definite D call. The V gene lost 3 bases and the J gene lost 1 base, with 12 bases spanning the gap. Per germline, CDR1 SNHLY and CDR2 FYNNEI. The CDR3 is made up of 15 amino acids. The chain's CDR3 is CASSDGFQFQETQYF. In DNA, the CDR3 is TGTGCCAGCAGTGATGGGTTTCAGTTCCAAGAGACCCAGTACTTC.

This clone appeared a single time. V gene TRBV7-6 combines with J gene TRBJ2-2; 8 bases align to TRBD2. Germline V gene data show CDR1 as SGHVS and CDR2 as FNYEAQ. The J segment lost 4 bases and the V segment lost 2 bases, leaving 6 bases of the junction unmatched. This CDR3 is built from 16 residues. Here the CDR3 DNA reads TGTGCCAGCAGCTTAAGGGTAGCGGGAAGCACCGGGGAGCTGTTTTTT. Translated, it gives CASSLRVAGSTGELFF.

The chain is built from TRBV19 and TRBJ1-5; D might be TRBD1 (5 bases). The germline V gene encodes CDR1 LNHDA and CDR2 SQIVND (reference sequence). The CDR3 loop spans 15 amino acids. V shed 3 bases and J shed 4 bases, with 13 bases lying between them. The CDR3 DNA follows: TGTGCCAGTAGTATTGCGGGGGGGAGGAATCAGCCCCAGCATTTT. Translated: CASSIAGGRNQPQHF.

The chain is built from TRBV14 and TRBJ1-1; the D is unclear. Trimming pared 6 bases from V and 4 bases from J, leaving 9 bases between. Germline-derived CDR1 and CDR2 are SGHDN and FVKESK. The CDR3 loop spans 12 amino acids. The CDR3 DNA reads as TGTGCCAGCAGTTGGGCCATCACTGAAGCTTTCTTT. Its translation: CASSWAITEAFF.

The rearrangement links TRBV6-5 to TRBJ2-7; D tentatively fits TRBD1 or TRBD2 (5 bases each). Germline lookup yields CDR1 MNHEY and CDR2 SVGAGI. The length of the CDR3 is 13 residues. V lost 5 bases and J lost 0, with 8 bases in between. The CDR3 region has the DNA TGTGCCAGCAGTGAGGGGCTCTCCTACGAGCAGTACTTC. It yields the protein CASSEGLSYEQYF.

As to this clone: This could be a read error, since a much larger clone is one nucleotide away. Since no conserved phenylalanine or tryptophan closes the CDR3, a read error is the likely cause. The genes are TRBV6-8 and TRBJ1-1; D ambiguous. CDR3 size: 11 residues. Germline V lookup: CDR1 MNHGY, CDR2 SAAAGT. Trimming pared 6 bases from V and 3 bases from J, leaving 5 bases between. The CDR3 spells CASRSDTEAFS. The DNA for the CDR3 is TGTGCCAGCAGGTCCGACACTGAAGCTTTCTCT.

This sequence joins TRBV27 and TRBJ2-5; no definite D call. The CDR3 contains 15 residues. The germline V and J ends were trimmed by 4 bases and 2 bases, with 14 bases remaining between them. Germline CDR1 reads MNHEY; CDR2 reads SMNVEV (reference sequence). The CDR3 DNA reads TGTGCCAGCAGTTCGACCCTTAGATTACAAGAGACCCAGTACTTC. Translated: CASSSTLRLQETQYF.

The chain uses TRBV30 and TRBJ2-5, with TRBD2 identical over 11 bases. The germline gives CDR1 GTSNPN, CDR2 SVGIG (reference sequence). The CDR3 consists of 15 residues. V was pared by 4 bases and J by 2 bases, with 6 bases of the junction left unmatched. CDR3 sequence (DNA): TGTGCCTGGACTAGCGGGGGGTCGTCTCAAGAGACCCAGTACTTC. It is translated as CAWTSGGSSQETQYF.

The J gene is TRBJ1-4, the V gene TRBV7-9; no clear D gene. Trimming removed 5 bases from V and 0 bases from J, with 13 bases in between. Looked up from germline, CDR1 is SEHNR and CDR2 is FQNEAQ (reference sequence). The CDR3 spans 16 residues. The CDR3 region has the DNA TGTGCCAGCAGCCCGTACAGTGGCGCAACTAATGAAAAACTGTTTTTT. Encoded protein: CASSPYSGATNEKLFF. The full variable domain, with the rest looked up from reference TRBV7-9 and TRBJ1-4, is DTGVSQNPRHKITKRGQNVTFRCDPISEHNRLYWYRQTLGQGPEFLTYFQNEAQLEKSRLLSDRFSAERPKGSFSTLEIQRTEQGDSAMYLCASSPYSGATNEKLFFGSGTQLSVL.

The CDR3 reads CAWYRVGAPEAFF. CDR3 DNA sequence: TGTGCCTGGTACAGGGTAGGTGCCCCTGAAGCTTTCTTT. This sequence joins TRBV30 and TRBJ1-1, with TRBD1 as a possible D gene (6 bases). Germline CDR1 is GTSNPN and CDR2 is SVGIG (reference sequence). Trimming pared 5 bases from V and 6 bases from J, leaving 16 bases between. CDR3 length: 13 amino acids.

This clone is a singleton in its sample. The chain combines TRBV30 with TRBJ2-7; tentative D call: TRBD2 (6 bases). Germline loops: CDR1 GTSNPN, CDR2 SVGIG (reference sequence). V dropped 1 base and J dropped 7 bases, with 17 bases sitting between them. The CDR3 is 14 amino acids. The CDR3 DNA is TGTGCCTGGAGTGGTCTGGGGGGAATTTATGAGCAGTACTTC. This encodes CAWSGLGGIYEQYF.

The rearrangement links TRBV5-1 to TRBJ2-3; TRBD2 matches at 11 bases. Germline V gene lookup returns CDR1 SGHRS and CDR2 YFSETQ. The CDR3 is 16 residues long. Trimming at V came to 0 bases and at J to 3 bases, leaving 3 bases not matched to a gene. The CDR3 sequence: CASSLERTSGTDTQYF. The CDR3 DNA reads TGCGCCAGCAGCTTGGAGCGGACTAGCGGGACAGATACGCAGTATTTT.

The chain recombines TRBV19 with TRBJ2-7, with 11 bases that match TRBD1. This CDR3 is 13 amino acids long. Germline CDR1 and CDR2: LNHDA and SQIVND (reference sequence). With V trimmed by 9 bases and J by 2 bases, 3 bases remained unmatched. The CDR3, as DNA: TGTGCCAGCAGGGACAGGGGGACCTACGAGCAGTACTTC. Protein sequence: CASRDRGTYEQYF.

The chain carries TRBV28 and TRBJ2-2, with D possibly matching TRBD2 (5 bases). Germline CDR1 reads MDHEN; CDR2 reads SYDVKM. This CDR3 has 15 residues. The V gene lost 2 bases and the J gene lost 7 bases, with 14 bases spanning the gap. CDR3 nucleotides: TGTGCCAGCAGTTTAATTACCGAGGGCATCGGGGAGCTGTTTTTT. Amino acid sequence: CASSLITEGIGELFF.

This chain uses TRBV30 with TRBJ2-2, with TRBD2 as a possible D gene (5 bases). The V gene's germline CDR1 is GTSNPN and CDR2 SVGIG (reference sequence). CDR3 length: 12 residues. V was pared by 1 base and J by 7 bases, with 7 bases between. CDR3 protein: CAWSGTFGELFF. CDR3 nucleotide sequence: TGTGCCTGGAGTGGGACTTTCGGGGAGCTGTTTTTT.